This TCR beta chain originates from a study of beta chain features in type 1 diabetes. The entirety of the isolated RNA underwent reverse transcription, so expressed TCRB transcripts were sequenced. Sequenced by immunoSEQ multiplex PCR; TCRdb stores in-frame clones only, minus some. The sample consists of approximately 380,000 clones, approximately 16% of them appearing once. Study-wide findings and caveats: There were fewer insertions and more deletions at the VDJ junctions of type 1 diabetes patients.

Concerning this clone: Its antigen is unknown.

Germline CDR1 reads GTSNPN; CDR2 reads SVGIG (reference sequence). This CDR3 is 12 amino acids long. Trimming cost V 4 bases and J 14 bases; bases outside gene matches: 9. Specimen: naive CD4+ T cells from blood. This TCR was sampled from a woman aged 18-35 years in good health. V gene TRBV30 combines with J gene TRBJ1-4, with 8 bases that match TRBD1. Written as DNA, the CDR3 is TGTGCCTGGATAAAATTGGGGGACAGGCTGTTTTTT. It encodes CAWIKLGDRLFF.